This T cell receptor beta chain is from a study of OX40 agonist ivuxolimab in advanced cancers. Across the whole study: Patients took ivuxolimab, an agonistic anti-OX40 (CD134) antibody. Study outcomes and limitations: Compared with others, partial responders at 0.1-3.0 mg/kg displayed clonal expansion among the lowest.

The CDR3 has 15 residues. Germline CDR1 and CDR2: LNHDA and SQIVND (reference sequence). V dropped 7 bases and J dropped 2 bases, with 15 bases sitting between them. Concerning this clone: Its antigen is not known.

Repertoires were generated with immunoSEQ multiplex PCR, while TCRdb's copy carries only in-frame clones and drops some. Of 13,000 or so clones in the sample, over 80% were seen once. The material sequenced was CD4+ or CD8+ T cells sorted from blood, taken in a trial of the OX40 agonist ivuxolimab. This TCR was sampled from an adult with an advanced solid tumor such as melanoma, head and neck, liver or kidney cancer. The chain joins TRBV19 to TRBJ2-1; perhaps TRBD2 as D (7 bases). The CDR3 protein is CASTLGGEAYNEQFF. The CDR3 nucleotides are TGTGCCAGTACCCTAGGGGGGGAAGCCTACAATGAGCAGTTCTTC.